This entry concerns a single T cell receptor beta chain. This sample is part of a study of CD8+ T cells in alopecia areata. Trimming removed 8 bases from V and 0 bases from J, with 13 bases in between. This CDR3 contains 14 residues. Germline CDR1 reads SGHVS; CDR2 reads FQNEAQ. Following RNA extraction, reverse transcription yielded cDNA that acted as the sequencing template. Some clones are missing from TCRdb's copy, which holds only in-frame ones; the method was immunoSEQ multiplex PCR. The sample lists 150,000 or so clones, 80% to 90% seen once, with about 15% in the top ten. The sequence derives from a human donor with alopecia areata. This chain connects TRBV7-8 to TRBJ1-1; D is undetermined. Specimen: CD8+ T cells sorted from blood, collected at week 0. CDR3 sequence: CASGRSTMNTEAFF. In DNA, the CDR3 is TGTGCCAGCGGCAGGTCCACCATGAACACTGAAGCTTTCTTT.